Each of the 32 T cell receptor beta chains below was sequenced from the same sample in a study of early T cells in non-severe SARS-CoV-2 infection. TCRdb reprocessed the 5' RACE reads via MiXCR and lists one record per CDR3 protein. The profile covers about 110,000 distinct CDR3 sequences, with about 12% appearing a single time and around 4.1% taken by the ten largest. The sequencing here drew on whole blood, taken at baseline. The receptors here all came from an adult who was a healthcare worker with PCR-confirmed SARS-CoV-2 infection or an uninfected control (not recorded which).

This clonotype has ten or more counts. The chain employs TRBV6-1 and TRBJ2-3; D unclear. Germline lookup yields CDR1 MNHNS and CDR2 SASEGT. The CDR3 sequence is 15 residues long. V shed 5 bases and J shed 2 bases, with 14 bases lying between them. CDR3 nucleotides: TGTGCCAGCAGTAAAACACCTACGAACACAGATACGCAGTATTTT. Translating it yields CASSKTPTNTDTQYF.

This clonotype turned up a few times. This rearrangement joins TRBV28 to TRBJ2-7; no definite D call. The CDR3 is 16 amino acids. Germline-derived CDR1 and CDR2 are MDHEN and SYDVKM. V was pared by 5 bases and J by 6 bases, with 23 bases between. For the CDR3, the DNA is TGTGCCAGCAGTCCCCACCAGTACCCGTCTCCGGTCGAGCAGTACTTC. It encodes CASSPHQYPSPVEQYF.

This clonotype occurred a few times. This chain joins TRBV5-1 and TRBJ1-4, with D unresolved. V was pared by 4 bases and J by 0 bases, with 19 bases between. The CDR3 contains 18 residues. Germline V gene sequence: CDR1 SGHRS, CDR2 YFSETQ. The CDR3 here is CASSRIARTLATNEKLFF. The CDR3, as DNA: TGCGCCAGCAGCCGCATCGCCCGGACGCTTGCAACTAATGAAAAACTGTTTTTT. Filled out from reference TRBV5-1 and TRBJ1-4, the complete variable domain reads KAGVTQTPRYLIKTRGQQVTLSCSPISGHRSVSWYQQTPGQGLQFLFEYFSETQRNKGNFPGRFSGRQFSNSRSEMNVSTLELGDSALYLCASSRIARTLATNEKLFFGSGTQLSVL.

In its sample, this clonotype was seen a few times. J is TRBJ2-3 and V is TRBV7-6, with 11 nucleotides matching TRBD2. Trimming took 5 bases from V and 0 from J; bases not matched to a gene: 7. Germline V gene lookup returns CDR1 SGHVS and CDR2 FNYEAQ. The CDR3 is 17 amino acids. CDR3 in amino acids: CASSLGLAVTSTDTQYF. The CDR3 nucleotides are TGTGCCAGCAGCCTGGGACTAGCGGTGACTAGCACAGATACGCAGTATTTT.

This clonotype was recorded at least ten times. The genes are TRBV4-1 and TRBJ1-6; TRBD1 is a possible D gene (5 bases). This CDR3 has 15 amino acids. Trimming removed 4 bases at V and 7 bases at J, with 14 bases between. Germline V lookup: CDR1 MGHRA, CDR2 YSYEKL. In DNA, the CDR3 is TGCGCCAGCAGCCCCCCGTCGGGGGACAATTCACCCCTCCACTTT. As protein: CASSPPSGDNSPLHF.

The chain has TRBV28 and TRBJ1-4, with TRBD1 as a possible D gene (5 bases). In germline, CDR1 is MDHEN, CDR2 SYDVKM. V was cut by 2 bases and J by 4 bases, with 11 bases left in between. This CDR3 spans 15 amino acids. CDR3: CASSLIWGGNEKLFF. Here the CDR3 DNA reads TGTGCCAGCAGTTTAATCTGGGGGGGTAATGAAAAACTGTTTTTT.

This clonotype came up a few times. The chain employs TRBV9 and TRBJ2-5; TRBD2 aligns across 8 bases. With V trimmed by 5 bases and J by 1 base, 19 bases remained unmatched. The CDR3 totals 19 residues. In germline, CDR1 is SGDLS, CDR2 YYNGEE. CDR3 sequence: CASSHRLAGGPSLQETQYF. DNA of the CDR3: TGTGCCAGCAGTCATCGCTTGGCGGGAGGCCCATCCCTCCAAGAGACCCAGTACTTC.

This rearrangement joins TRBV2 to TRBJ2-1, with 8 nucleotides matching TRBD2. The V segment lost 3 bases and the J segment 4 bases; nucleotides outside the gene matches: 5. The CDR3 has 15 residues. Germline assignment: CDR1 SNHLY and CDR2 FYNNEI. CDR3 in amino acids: CASSEQRGPYNEQFF. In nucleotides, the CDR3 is TGTGCCAGCAGTGAGCAGCGGGGGCCATACAATGAGCAGTTCTTC.

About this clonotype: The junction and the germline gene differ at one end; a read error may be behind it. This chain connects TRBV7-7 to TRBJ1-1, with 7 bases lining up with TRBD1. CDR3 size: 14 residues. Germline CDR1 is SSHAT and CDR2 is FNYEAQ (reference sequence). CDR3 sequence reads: CASSHSRGRSGAFF. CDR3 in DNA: TGTGCTAGCAGCCACTCAAGGGGGCGATCAGGAGCTTTCTTT.

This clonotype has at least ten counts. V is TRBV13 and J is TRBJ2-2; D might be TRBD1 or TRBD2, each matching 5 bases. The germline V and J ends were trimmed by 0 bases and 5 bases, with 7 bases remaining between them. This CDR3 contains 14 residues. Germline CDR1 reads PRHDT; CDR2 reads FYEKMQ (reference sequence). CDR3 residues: CASSLGEGTGELFF. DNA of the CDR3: TGTGCCAGCAGCTTAGGCGAGGGGACCGGGGAGCTGTTTTTT.

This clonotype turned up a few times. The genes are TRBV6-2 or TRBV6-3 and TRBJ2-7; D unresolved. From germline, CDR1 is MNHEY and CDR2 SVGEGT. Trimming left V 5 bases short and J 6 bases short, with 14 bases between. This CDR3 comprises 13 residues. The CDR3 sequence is CASSQGPLSEQYF. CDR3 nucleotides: TGTGCCAGCAGTCAAGGGCCCCTGAGCGAGCAGTACTTC.

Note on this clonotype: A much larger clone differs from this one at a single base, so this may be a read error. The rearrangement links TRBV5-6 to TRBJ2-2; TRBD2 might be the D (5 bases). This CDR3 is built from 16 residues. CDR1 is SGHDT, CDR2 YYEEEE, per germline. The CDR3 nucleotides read TGTCCCAGCAGTCGTACGAGGGCCGTGAACACCGGGGAGCTGTTTTTT. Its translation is CPSSRTRAVNTGELFF.

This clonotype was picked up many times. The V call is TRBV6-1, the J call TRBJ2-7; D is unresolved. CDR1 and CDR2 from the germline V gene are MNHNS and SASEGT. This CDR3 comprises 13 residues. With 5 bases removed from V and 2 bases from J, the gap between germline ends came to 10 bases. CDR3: CASSQRSPYEQYF. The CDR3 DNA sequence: TGTGCCAGCAGTCAAAGGTCACCCTACGAGCAGTACTTC.

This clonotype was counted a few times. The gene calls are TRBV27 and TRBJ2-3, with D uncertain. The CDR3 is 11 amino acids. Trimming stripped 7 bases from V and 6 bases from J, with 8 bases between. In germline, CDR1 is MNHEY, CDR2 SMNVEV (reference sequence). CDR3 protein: CASTGRDTQYF. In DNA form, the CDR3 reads TGTGCCAGCACTGGCAGGGATACGCAGTATTTT.

CDR3 region: CSAQRITEAFF. The CDR3 DNA follows: TGCAGTGCCCAGAGGATCACTGAAGCTTTCTTT. This chain uses TRBV20-1 with TRBJ1-1; D remains ambiguous. The CDR3 sequence is 11 residues long. The germline V gene encodes CDR1 DFQATT and CDR2 SNEGSKA (reference sequence). The V end lost 6 bases, the J end lost 4 bases, and 9 bases lay between the germline ends.

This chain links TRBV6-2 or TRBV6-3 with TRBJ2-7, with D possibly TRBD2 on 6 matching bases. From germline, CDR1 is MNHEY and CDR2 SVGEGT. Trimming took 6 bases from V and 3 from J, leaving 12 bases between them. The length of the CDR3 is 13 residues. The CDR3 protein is CASSFPEGYEQYF. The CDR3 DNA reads TGTGCCAGCAGCTTCCCGGAGGGCTACGAGCAGTACTTC.

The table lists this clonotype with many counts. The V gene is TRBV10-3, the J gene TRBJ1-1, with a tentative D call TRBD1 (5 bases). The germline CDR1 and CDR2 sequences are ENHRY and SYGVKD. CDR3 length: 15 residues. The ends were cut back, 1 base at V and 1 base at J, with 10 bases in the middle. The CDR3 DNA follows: TGTGCCATCAGTGAGTGGGGGGGGACGAACACTGAAGCTTTCTTT. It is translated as CAISEWGGTNTEAFF.

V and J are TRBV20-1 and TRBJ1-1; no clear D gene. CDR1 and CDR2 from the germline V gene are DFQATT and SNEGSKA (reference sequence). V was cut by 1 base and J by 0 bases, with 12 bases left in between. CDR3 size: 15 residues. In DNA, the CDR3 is TGCAGTGCTAGAGTTTACAGCGGTATGAACACTGAAGCTTTCTTT. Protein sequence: CSARVYSGMNTEAFF.

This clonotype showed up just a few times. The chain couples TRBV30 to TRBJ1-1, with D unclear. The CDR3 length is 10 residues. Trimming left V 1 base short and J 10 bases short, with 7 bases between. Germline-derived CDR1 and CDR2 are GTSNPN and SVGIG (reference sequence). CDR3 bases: TGTGCCTGGAGTGCTGGAGGAGCTTTCTTT. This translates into CAWSAGGAFF.

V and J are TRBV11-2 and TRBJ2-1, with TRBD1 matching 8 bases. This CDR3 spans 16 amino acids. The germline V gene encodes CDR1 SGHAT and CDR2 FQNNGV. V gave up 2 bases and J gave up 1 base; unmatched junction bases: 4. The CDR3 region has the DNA TGTGCCAGCAGCTTATACACAGGGGGTTCCTACAATGAGCAGTTCTTC. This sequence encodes CASSLYTGGSYNEQFF.

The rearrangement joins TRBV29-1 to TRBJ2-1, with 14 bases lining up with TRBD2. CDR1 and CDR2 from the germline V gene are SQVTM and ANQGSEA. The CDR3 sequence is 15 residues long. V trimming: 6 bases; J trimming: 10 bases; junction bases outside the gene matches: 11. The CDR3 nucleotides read TGCAGCGTCGGGTATCTGGGACTAGCGGGGGAGGAGCAGTTCTTC. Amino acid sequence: CSVGYLGLAGEEQFF.

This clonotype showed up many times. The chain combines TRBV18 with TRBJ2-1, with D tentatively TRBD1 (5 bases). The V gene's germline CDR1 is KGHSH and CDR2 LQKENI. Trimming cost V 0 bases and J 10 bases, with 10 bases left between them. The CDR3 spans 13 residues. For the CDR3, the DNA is TGTGCCAGCTCACCACCGTCAGGGTGGGAGCAGTTCTTC. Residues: CASSPPSGWEQFF.

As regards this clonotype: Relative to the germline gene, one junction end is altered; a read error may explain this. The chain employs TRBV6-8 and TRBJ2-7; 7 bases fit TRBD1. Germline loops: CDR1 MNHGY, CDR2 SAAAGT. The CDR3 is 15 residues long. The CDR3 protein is CVSSYPEDRIYEQYF. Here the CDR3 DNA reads TGTGTCAGCAGTTACCCAGAGGACAGGATCTACGAGCAGTACTTC.

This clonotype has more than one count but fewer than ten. CDR3 DNA sequence: TGCAGTGCTAGAGATCTCCACAGGGGTACTAACAATGAGCAGTTCTTC. Protein sequence: CSARDLHRGTNNEQFF. The chain joins TRBV20-1 to TRBJ2-1; 7 bases are a match to TRBD1. V dropped 0 bases and J dropped 5; count of bases not matched to a gene: 10. This CDR3 is built from 16 residues. Germline CDR1 DFQATT, CDR2 SNEGSKA (reference sequence).

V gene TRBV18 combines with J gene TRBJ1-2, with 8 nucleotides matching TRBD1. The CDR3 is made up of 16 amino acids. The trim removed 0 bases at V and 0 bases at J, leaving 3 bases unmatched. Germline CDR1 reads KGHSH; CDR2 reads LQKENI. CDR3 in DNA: TGTGCCAGCTCACCACCTTCGACAGGGGCTAACTATGGCTACACCTTC. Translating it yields CASSPPSTGANYGYTF. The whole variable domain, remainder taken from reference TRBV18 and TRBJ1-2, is NAGVMQNPRHLVRRRGQEARLRCSPMKGHSHVYWYRQLPEEGLKFMVYLQKENIIDESGMPKERFSAEFPKEGPSILRIQQVVRGDSAAYFCASSPPSTGANYGYTFGSGTRLTVV.

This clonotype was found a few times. The CDR3 DNA is TGTGCCAGCTCACCAAGACTAGCGGGGGACTACAATGAGCAGTTCTTC. It translates to CASSPRLAGDYNEQFF. V gene TRBV18 combines with J gene TRBJ2-1; TRBD2 aligns across 12 bases. From germline, CDR1 is KGHSH and CDR2 LQKENI. The CDR3 extends over 16 amino acids. Trimming removed 2 bases from V and 3 bases from J; junction bases left unmatched: 2.

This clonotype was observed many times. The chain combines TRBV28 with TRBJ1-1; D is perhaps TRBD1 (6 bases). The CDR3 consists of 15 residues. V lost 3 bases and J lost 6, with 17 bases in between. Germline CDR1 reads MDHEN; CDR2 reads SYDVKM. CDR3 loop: CASSLARGPTSEAFF. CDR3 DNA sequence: TGTGCCAGCAGTTTGGCCAGGGGACCAACCTCTGAAGCTTTCTTT.

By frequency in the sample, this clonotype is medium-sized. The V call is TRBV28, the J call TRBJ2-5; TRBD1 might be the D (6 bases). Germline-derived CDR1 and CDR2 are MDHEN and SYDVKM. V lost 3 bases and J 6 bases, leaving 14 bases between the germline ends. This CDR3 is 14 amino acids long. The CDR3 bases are TGTGCCAGCAGTTTCCTTGACAGGATGAAGACCCAGTACTTC. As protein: CASSFLDRMKTQYF.

For the CDR3, the DNA is TGTGCCATCACGAGTTTGAGGGGGCGGCCAGATACGCAGTATTTT. Amino acids: CAITSLRGRPDTQYF. The chain carries TRBV10-3 and TRBJ2-3, with TRBD1 identical over 7 bases. Germline assignment: CDR1 ENHRY and CDR2 SYGVKD. Trimming took 7 bases from V and 4 from J; bases not matched to a gene: 11. The CDR3 is 15 amino acids.

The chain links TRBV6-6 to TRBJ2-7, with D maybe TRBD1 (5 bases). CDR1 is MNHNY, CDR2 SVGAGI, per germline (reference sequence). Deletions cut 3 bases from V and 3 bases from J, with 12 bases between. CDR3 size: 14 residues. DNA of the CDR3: TGTGCCAGCAGTTATGGGCAGGGATTCTACGAGCAGTACTTC. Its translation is CASSYGQGFYEQYF.

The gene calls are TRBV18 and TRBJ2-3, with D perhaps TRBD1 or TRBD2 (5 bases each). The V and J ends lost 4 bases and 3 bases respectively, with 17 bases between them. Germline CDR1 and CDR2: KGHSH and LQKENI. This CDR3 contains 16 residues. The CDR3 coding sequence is TGTGCCAGCTCACGCGGGTGGCAGGGTCGGACAGATACGCAGTATTTT. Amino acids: CASSRGWQGRTDTQYF.

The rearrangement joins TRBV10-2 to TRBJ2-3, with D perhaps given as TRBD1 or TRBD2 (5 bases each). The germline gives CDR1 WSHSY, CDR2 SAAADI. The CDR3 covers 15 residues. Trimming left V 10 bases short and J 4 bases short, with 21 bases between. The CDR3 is CAILPRDVGADTQYF. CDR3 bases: TGCGCCATCCTACCCCGGGACGTTGGGGCAGATACGCAGTATTTT.